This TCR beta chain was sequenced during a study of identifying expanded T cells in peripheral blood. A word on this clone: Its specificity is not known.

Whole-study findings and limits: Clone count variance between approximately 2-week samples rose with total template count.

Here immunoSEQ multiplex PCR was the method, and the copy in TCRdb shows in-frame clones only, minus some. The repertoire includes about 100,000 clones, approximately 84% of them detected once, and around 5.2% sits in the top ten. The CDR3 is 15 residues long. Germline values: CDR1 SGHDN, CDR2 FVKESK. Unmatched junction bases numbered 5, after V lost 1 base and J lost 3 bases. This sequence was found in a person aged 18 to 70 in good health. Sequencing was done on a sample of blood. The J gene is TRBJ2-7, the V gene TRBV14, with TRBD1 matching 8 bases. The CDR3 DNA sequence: TGTGCCAGCAGCCAAGTTTCGGACAGGGACTACGAGCAGTACTTC. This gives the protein CASSQVSDRDYEQYF.